This TCR beta chain was profiled in a study of Ad26.COV2.S vaccination and SARS-CoV-2 variants. About the research overall: Once or twice, 56 days apart, Ad26.COV2.S was delivered intramuscularly. Findings and caveats of the study: Non-spike TCR breadth was similar in vaccine and placebo recipients.

Details on this clone: No antigen is known for it.

Profiling relied on immunoSEQ multiplex PCR, and the TCRdb table lists in-frame clones only, not all of them. This table holds about 440,000 clones, 90% found once. Noted treatment: over 15 received Ad26.COV2.S at low or high dose, single or two shots; roughly five received placebo; per-sample allocation not given. Sampling happened 63 days after the first vaccine or placebo injection. An adult donor aged 18-55 years was enrolled in Boston. The receptor comes from a person aged 18 to 65 who received the Ad26.COV2.S COVID-19 vaccine or a placebo. The input for sequencing was peripheral blood, taken in a trial of Ad26.COV2.S vaccine versus placebo.

Here the CDR3 reads CASRGLAGETQYF. In DNA, the CDR3 is TGTGCCAGCAGGGGACTAGCGGGAGAGACCCAGTACTTC. This chain links TRBV12-3 or TRBV12-4 with TRBJ2-5; 12 bases match TRBD2. The length of the CDR3 is 13 residues. The V gene end was trimmed by 6 bases and the J gene end by 4 bases; junction bases not matched to a gene: 0.